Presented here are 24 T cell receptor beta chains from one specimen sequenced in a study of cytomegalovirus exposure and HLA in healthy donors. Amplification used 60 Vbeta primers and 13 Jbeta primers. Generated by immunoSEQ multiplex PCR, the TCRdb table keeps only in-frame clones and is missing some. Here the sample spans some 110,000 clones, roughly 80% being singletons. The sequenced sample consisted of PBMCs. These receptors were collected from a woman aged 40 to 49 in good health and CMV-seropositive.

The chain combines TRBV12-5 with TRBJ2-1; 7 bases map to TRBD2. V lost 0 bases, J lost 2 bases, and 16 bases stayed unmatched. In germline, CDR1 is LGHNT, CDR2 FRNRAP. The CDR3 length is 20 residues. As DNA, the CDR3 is TGTGCTAGTGGTTTGGTACCCTGGGAGAACGGGGGGTTCACCTACAATGAGCAGTTCTTC. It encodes CASGLVPWENGGFTYNEQFF.

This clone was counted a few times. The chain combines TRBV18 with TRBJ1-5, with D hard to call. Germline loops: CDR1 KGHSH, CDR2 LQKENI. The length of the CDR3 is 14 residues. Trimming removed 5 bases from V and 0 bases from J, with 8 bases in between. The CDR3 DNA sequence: TGTGCCAGCTCATACGCGGGTAGCAATCAGCCCCAGCATTTT. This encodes CASSYAGSNQPQHF. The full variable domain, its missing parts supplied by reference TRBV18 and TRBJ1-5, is NAGVMQNPRHLVRRRGQEARLRCSPMKGHSHVYWYRQLPEEGLKFMVYLQKENIIDESGMPKERFSAEFPKEGPSILRIQQVVRGDSAAYFCASSYAGSNQPQHFGDGTRLSIL.

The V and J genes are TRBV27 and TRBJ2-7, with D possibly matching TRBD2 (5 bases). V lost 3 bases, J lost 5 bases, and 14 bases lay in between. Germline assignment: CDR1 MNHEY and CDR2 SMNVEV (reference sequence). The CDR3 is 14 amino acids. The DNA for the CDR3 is TGTGCCAGCAGTTTCTCGGGGTTCGAGCACGAGCAGTACTTC. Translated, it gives CASSFSGFEHEQYF.

The CDR3 bases are TGTGCCAGTAGTATAAGGGGGGACAGTGAAGCTTTCTTT. Protein sequence: CASSIRGDSEAFF. V usage is TRBV19 and J usage is TRBJ1-1; 7 positions match TRBD1. The V and J ends lost 2 bases and 7 bases, in that order; junction bases with no gene match: 4. This CDR3 contains 13 residues. Germline V lookup: CDR1 LNHDA, CDR2 SQIVND (reference sequence).

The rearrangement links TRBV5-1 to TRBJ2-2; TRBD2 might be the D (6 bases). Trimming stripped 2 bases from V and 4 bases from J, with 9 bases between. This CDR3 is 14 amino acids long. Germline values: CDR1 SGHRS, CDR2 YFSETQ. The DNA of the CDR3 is TGCGCCAGCAGCTTTGACGGGGGCACCGGGGAGCTGTTTTTT. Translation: CASSFDGGTGELFF.

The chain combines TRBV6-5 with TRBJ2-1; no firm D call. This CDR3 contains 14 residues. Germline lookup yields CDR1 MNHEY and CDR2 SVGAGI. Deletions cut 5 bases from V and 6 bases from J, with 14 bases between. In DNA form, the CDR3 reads TGTGCCAGCAGTAGAGGAGCCAACCCCAATGAGCAGTTCTTC. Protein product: CASSRGANPNEQFF.

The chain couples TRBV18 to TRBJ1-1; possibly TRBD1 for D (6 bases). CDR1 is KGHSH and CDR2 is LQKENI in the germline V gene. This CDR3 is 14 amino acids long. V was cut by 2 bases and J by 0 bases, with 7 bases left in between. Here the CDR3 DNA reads TGTGCCAGCTCACCAAGGACAGTGAACACTGAAGCTTTCTTT. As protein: CASSPRTVNTEAFF. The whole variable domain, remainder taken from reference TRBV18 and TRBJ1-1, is NAGVMQNPRHLVRRRGQEARLRCSPMKGHSHVYWYRQLPEEGLKFMVYLQKENIIDESGMPKERFSAEFPKEGPSILRIQQVVRGDSAAYFCASSPRTVNTEAFFGQGTRLTVV.

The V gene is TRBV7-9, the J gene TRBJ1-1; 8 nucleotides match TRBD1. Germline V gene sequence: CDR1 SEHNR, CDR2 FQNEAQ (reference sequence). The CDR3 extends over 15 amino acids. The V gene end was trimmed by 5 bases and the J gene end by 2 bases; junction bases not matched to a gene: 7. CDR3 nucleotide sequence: TGTGCCAGCAGCCCCCCGGGACAGGTAAACACTGAAGCTTTCTTT. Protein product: CASSPPGQVNTEAFF.

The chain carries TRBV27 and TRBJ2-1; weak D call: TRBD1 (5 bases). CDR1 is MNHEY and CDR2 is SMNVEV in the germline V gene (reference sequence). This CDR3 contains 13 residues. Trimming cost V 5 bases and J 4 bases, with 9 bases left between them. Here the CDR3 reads CASSPQGYNEQFF. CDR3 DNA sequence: TGTGCCAGCAGTCCCCAGGGATACAATGAGCAGTTCTTC.

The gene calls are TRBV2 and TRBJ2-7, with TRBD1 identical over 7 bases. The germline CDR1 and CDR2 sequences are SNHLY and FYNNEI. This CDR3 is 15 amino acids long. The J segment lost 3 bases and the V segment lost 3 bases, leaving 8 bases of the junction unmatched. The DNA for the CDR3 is TGTGCCAGCAGTGACGACAGGGTCCGCATCTACGAGCAGTACTTC. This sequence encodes CASSDDRVRIYEQYF.

The CDR3 DNA is TGTGCCATCAGTCCCAGGGTAAATCAGCCCCAGCATTTT. Amino acid sequence: CAISPRVNQPQHF. The chain carries TRBV10-3 and TRBJ1-5; maybe TRBD1 (5 bases). The V and J ends lost 5 bases and 4 bases respectively, with 9 bases between them. The length of the CDR3 is 13 residues. Looked up from germline, CDR1 is ENHRY and CDR2 is SYGVKD.

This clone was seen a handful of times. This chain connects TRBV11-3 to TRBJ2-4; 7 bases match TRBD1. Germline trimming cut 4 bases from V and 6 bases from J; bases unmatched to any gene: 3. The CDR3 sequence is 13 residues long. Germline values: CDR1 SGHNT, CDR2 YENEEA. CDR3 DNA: TGTGCCAGCAGCTCCCCAGGGGGAAACATTCAGTACTTC. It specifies CASSSPGGNIQYF.

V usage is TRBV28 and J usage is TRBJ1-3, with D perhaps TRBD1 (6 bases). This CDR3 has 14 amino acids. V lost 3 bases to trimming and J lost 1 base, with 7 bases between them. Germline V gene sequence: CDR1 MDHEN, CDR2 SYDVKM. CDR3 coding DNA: TGTGCCAGCAGTTTTACAGGGTCTGGAAACACCATATATTTT. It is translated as CASSFTGSGNTIYF.

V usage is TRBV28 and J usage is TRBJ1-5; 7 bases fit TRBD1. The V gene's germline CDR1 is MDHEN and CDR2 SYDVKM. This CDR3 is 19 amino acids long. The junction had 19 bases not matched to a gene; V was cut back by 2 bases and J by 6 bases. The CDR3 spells CASSLAPGGWFRKAQPQHF. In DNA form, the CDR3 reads TGTGCCAGCAGTTTAGCGCCAGGGGGGTGGTTCAGGAAAGCTCAGCCCCAGCATTTT.

The CDR3 bases are TGCGCCAGCAGCGACCGACAGGGCTCGACTACTTCGGATCGGAGCTATGGCTACACCTTC. Its protein product is CASSDRQGSTTSDRSYGYTF. This sequence joins TRBV5-1 and TRBJ1-2, with 7 bases matching TRBD1. The CDR3 is 20 residues long. Germline assignment: CDR1 SGHRS and CDR2 YFSETQ. Trimming at V came to 4 bases and at J to 4 bases, leaving 25 bases not matched to a gene.

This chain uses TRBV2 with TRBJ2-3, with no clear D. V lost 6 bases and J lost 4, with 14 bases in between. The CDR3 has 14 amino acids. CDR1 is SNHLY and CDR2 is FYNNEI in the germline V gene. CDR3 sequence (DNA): TGTGCCAGCAGGCCTCTCGCGTTGCCAGATACGCAGTATTTT. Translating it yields CASRPLALPDTQYF.

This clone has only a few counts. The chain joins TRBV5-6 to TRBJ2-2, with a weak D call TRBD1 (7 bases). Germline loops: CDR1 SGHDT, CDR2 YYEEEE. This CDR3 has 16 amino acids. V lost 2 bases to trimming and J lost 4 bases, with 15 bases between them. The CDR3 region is CASSFGQGGSTGELFF. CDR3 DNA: TGTGCCAGCAGCTTTGGCCAGGGGGGAAGCACCGGGGAGCTGTTTTTT.

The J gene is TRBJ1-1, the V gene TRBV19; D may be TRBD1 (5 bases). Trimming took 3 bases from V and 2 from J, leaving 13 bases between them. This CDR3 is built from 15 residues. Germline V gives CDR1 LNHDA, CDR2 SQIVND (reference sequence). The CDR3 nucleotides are TGTGCCAGTAGTATCGGAGGGAGGGGAAACACTGAAGCTTTCTTT. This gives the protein CASSIGGRGNTEAFF.

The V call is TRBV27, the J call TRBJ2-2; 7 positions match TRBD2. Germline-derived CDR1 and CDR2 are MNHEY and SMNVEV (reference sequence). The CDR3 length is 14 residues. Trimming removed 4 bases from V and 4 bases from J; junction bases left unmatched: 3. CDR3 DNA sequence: TGTGCCAGCAGTTGGACTAGTTTCACCGGGGAGCTGTTTTTT. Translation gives CASSWTSFTGELFF.

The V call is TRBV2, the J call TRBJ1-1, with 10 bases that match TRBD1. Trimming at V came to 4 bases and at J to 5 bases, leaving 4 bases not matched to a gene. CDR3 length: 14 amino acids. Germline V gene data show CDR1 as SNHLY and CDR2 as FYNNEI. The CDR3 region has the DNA TGTGCCAGCAGTGGACAGGGGGCTGGAACTGAAGCTTTCTTT. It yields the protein CASSGQGAGTEAFF.

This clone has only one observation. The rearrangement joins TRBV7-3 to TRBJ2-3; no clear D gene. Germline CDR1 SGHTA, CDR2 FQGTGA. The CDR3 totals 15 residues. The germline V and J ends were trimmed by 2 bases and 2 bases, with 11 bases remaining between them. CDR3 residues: CASSLSWAPTDTQYF. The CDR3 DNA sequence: TGTGCCAGCAGCTTATCGTGGGCCCCCACAGATACGCAGTATTTT. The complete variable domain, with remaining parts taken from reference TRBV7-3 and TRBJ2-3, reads GAGVSQTPSNKVTEKGKYVELRCDPISGHTALYWYRQSLGQGPEFLIYFQGTGAADDSGLPNDRFFAVRPEGSVSTLKIQRTERGDSAVYLCASSLSWAPTDTQYFGPGTRLTVL.

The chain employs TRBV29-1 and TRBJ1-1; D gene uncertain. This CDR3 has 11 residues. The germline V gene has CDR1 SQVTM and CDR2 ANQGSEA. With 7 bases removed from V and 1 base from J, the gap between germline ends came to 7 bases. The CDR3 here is CSGTGNTEAFF. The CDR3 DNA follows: TGCAGCGGTACCGGGAACACTGAAGCTTTCTTT.

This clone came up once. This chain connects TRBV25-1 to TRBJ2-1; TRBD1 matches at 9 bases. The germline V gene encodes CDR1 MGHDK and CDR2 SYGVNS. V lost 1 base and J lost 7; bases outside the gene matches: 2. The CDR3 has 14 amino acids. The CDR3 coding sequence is TGTGCCAGCAGTGAATGGACAGGGGCAAATGAGCAGTTCTTC. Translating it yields CASSEWTGANEQFF.

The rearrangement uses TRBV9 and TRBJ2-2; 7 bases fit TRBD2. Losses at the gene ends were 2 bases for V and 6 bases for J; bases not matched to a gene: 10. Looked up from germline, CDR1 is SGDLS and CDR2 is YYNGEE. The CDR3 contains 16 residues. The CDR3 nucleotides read TGTGCCAGCAGCGTCCGAGGGCTAGCGGTAGCCGGGGAGCTGTTTTTT. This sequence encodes CASSVRGLAVAGELFF.